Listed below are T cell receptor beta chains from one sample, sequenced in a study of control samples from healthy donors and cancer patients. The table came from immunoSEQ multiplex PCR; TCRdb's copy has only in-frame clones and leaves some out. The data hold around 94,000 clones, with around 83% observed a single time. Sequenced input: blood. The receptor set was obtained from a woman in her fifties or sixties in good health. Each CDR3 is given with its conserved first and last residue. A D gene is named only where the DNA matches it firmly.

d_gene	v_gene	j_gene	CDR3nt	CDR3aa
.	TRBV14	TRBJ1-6	TGTGCCAGCAGCCAAGATCTAATCGGGGGCGGTTCACCCCTCCACTTT	CASSQDLIGGGSPLHF
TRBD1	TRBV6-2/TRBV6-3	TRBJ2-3	TGTGCCAGCAGTTGGGGACAGGGAGAGCAGTATTTT	CASSWGQGEQYF
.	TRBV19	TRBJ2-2	TGTGCCAGTACCTCTCTGGGGGTGGTAGCCACCGGGGAGCTGTTTTTT	CASTSLGVVATGELFF
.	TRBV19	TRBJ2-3	TGTGCCAGTAGTAGAGGGACGAATTCAGATACGCAGTATTTT	CASSRGTNSDTQYF
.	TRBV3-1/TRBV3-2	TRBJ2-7	TGTGCCAGCAGCCAAGGGGACGACGAGCAGTACTTC	CASSQGDDEQYF
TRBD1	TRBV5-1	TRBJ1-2	TGCGCCAGCAGCCTCGGACAGGGCAACTATGGCTACACCTTC	CASSLGQGNYGYTF
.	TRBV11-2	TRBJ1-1	TGTGCCAGCAGCTTAGGGGGGTTAGAAGCTTTCTTT	CASSLGGLEAFF
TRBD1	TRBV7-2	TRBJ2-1	TGTGCCAGCAGCCCGCAGGGGGTCTATGAGCAGTTCTTC	CASSPQGVYEQFF
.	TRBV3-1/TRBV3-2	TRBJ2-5	TGTGCCAGCAGCCAACCCGCGATCGTAGGAGAGACCCAGTACTTC	CASSQPAIVGETQYF
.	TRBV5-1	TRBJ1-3	TGCGCCAGCACCTTAGACACAGGGGGAAACACCATATATTTT	CASTLDTGGNTIYF
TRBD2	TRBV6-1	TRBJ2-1	TGTGCCAGCAGTGCTCTACTAGCGGGGCGAAACAATGAGCAGTTCTTC	CASSALLAGRNNEQFF
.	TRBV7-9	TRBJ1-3	TGTGCCAGCAGCTACAGATTCTCTGGAAACACCATATATTTT	CASSYRFSGNTIYF
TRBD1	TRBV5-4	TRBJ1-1	TGTGCCAGCAGCTTGGCCGGGACAGCGAACACTGAAGCTTTCTTT	CASSLAGTANTEAFF
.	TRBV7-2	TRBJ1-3	TGTGCCAGCAGCCAGGCCCGAGGAAACACCATATATTTT	CASSQARGNTIYF
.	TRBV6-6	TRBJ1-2	TGTGCCAGCAGATCCGGGACGGGGGGTATTTATGGCTACACCTTC	CASRSGTGGIYGYTF
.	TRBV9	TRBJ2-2	TGTGCCAGCACCGTAGCTGGAGGGGAGAACACCGGGGAGCTGTTTTTT	CASTVAGGENTGELFF